This TCR beta chain is from a study of Ad26.COV2.S vaccination and SARS-CoV-2 variants. Sequencing used immunoSEQ multiplex PCR; TCRdb keeps in-frame clones, though not all of them. The table lists a few hundred thousand clones, roughly 91% of them singletons, with approximately 4.3% in the top ten. Treatment reported: around 19 received Ad26.COV2.S at low or high dose, single or two shots; roughly five received placebo; per-sample allocation not given. Collection of the samples took place on day 63 after the first injection of vaccine or placebo. Looked up from germline, CDR1 is GTSNPN and CDR2 is SVGIG (reference sequence). The CDR3 totals 14 residues. Trimming pared 0 bases from V and 7 bases from J, leaving 13 bases between.

The specimen comprised peripheral blood, sampled in a trial of Ad26.COV2.S vaccine versus placebo. V usage is TRBV30 and J usage is TRBJ2-1, with D perhaps matching TRBD2 (6 bases). The receptor comes from a person between 18 and 65 years old who received the Ad26.COV2.S COVID-19 vaccine or a placebo. DNA for the CDR3: TGTGCCTGGAGTGTCGGGGGATCGTGGAATGAGCAGTTCTTC. This sequence encodes CAWSVGGSWNEQFF. Combining the CDR3 with reference TRBV30 and TRBJ2-1 gives the whole variable domain SQTIHQWPATLVQPVGSPLSLECTVEGTSNPNLYWYRQAAGRGLQLLFYSVGIGQISSEVPQNLSASRPQDRQFILSSKKLLLSDSGFYLCAWSVGGSWNEQFFGPGTRLTVL.